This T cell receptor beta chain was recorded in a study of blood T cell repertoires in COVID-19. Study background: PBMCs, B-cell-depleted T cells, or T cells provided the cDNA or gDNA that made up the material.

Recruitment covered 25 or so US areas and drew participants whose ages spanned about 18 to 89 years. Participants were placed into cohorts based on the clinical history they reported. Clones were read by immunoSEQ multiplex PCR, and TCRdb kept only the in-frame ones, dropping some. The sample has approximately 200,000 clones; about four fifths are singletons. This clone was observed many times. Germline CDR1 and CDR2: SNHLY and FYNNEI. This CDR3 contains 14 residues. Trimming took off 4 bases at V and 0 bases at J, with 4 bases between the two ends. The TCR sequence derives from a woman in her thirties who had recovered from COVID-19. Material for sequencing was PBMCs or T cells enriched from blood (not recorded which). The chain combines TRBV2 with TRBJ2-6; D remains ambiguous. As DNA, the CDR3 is TGTGCCAGCAGTGCTAGCTCTGGGGCCAACGTCCTGACTTTC. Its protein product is CASSASSGANVLTF.